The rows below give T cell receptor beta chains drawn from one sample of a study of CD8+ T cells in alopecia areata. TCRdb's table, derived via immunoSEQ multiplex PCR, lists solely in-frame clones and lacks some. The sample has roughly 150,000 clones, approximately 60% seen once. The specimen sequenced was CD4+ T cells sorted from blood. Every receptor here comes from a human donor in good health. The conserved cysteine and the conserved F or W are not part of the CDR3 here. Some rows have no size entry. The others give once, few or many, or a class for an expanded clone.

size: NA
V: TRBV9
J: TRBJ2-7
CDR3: ASSLTSGAYEQY

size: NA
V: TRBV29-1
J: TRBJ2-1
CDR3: SVAPGQGTNGQF

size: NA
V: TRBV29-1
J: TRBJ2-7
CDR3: SVAVAGAGEQY

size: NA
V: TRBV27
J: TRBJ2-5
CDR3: ASRPGRVGETQY

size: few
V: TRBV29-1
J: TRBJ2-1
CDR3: SVIGTSGRSRYNEQF

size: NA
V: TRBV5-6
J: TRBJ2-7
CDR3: ASRGTYDSYEQY

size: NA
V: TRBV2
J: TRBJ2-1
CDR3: ASGQGNNNEQF

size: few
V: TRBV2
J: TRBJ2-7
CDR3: ASSATGSFSYEQY

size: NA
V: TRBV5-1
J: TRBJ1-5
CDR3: ASSLGQSSNQPQH

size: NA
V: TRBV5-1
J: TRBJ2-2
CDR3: ASSALNTGELF

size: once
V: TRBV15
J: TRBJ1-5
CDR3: ATSVNHNQPQH

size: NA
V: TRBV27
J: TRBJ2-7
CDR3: ASSLTSGTSSYEQY

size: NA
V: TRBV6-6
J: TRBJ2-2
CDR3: ASSYPQLGELF

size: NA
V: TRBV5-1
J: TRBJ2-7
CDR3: ASMRGFGDEQY

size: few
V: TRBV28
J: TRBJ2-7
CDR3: ASSSSYEQY

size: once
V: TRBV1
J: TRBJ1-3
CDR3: TSNLRTGISGNTIY

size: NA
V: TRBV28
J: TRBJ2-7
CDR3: ASAAQGGTYEQY

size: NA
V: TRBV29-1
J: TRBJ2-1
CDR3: SVNRDSYNEQF

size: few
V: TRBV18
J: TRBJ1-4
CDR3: ASSPGALDNEKLF

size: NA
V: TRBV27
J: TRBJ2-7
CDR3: ASSLSGAKQY

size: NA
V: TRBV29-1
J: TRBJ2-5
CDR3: SVELRLARETQY

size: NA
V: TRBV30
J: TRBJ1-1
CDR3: AWSLGTGGGAAF

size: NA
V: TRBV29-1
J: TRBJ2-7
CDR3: SVDWAGKRYEQY

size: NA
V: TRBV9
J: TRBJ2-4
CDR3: ASSVSPGGVENIQY

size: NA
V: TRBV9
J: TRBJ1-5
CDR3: ASSAAGGDSNQPQH

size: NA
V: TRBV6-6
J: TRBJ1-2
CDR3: ASSLTSRGPKGYT

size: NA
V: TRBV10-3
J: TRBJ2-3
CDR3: AISESMEGTQY

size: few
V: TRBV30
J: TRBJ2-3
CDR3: AWSTLGHTQY

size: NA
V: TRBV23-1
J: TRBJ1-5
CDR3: ASGPAEPPGSNQPQH

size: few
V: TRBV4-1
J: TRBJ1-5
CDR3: ASSSNSQGTNQPQH

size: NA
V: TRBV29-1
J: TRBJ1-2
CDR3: SVDRADGYT

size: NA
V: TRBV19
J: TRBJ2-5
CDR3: ASSKNRATETQY

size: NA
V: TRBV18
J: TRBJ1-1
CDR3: ASSLQAVQGRAEAF

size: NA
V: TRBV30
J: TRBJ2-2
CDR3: AWSVRDRDTGELF

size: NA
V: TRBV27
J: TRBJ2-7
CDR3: ASSPAGTSGPYEQY

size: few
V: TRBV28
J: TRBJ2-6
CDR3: ASTRRGAGANVLT

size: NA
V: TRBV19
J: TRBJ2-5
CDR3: ASSTGHGETQY

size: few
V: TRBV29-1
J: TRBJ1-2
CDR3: SVATQINYGYT

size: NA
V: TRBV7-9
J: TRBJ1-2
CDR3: ASSLPLAGVGYT

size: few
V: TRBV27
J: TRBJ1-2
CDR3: ASSLRDSGYGYT

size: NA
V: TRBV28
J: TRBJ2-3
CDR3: ASSGSTDTQY

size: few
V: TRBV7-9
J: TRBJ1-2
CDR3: ASSLDGTGNGYT

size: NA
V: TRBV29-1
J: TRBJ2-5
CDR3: SGGQEETQY

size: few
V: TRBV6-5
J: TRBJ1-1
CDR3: ASTKYDRGQDEAF

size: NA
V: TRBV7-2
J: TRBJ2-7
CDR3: ASSLDGFSYEQY

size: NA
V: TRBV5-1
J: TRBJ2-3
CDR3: ASSLGRTADTQY

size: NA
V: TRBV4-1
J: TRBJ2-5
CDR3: ASSQGRGQGVAETQY

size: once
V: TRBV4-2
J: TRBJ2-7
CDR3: ASSPGQGLYEQY

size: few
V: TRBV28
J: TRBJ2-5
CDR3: ASSGGTETQY

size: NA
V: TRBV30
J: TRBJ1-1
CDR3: AYNEQTPNTEAF

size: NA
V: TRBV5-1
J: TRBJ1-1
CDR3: ASSLGDRGITEAF

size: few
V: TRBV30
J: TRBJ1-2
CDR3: AWRTDFNYGYT

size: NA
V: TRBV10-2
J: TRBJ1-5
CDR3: ASSEFLGDRGQPQH

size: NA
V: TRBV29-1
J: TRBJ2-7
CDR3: SVKDRNLEEQY

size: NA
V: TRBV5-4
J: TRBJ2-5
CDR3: ASSFRLAGTYQETQY